This T cell receptor (beta chain) is drawn from a study of T cell responses to AZD1222 COVID-19 vaccine. Study-wide results and caveats: Spike was spanned by vaccine-associated CD4 TCRs, which were dominant at 160-218 and 743-854. The study sampled repertoires only after the peak T cell response. Just a handful of AZD1222 recipients were seropositive at baseline.

Trimming removed 6 bases from V and 1 base from J, with 6 bases in between. The CDR3 sequence is 12 residues long. Pooling covered second doses at about 4 or about 12 weeks. A word on this clone: Its antigen remains unknown. The same CDR3 arises from other DNA sequences in this sample as well.

The repertoire was sequenced with immunoSEQ multiplex PCR; TCRdb's copy has only in-frame clones and lacks some. The sample has about 88,000 clones, roughly nine tenths seen once; the top ten hold approximately 5%. The sequenced sample was peripheral blood, obtained 28 days after the second AZD1222 dose. The TCR originated in an adult who received the AZD1222 COVID-19 vaccine. V usage is TRBV12-3 or TRBV12-4 and J usage is TRBJ1-1, with D perhaps TRBD1 (6 bases). Written as DNA, the CDR3 is TGTGCCAGCAGCAGGGGGAACACTGAAGCTTTCTTT. It encodes CASSRGNTEAFF.